This T cell receptor beta chain is from a study of cytomegalovirus exposure and HLA in healthy donors. Study-level background: In a later analysis, it was reported that the 120 or so validation repertoires had been produced on the same platform as the 690 or so repertoires belonging to the first cohort.

Regarding this clone: The antigen remains unidentified.

Germline CDR1 reads MNHNY; CDR2 reads SVGAGI (reference sequence). The CDR3 runs 15 residues. Trimming removed 2 bases at V and 2 bases at J, with 13 bases between. Whole-study findings and limits: In vitro testing confirmed a few CMV-associated chains as specific for CMV antigens. Most TCR sequences were seen very rarely across donors, but some public TCRs occurred in many.

The protocol was immunoSEQ multiplex PCR, while the TCRdb copy is restricted to in-frame clones and leaves out a portion. The sample lists roughly 270,000 clones, roughly 88% occurring once. This sequence was found in a woman aged 18 to 35 in good health and CMV-seronegative. The chain joins TRBV6-6 to TRBJ2-7; tentative D call: TRBD2 (6 bases). The sequencing sample was made of PBMCs. DNA of the CDR3: TGTGCCAGCAGTTACGCTCGGGGGTCCCCCTACGAGCAGTACTTC. This encodes CASSYARGSPYEQYF.